This T cell receptor beta chain was recovered during a study of cytomegalovirus exposure and HLA in healthy donors. The CDR3 has 16 residues. Germline CDR1 reads KGHSH; CDR2 reads LQKENI. V shed 2 bases and J shed 4 bases, with 17 bases lying between them. The data were produced by immunoSEQ multiplex PCR, yet TCRdb's version contains in-frame clones alone and is incomplete. This table holds fewer than 250,000 clones, approximately 85% found once. The clonotype was recovered from a woman between 18 and 29 years old in good health and CMV-seronegative. Sequencing was carried out using PBMCs. The chain links TRBV18 to TRBJ1-1; no definite D call. The CDR3 bases are TGTGCCAGCTCACCAGGGAGCAGAATGACAATCACTGAAGCTTTCTTT. Protein: CASSPGSRMTITEAFF.